Listed below are T cell receptor beta chains from one sample, sequenced in a study of blood T cell repertoires in COVID-19. Assay used: immunoSEQ multiplex PCR; TCRdb lists only in-frame clones, some missing. In the table there are 200,000 to 250,000 clones, more than 80% of which are singletons. The sample taken for sequencing was PBMCs or T cells enriched from blood (not recorded which). Receptors originate from a man between 60 and 70 years old who had recovered from COVID-19. The conserved cysteine and the conserved F or W are not part of the CDR3 here. Fields, in order: V gene, J gene, CDR3 protein.

>TRBV3-1/TRBV3-2|TRBJ1-1
ASSENGRRAEAF
>TRBV21-1|TRBJ2-7
ASSKVAGTGSYEQY
>TRBV29-1|TRBJ2-7
SVEGGGVPYEQY
>TRBV6-2/TRBV6-3|TRBJ1-4
ASSRRQQPQKLF
>TRBV12-3/TRBV12-4|TRBJ1-4
ASTPRGTEKLF
>TRBV5-4|TRBJ1-1
ASSLGGNTEAF
>TRBV6-2/TRBV6-3|TRBJ1-6
ASSSSRGNNSPLH
>TRBV18|TRBJ2-1
ASSPEQGSYNEQF
>TRBV3-1/TRBV3-2|TRBJ2-1
ASSQKPTGSEQF
>TRBV5-8|TRBJ2-5
ASSLGDYPQETQY
>TRBV2|TRBJ1-1
ASTPDRFEAF
>TRBV15|TRBJ1-1
ATSRASLLTEAF
>TRBV5-6|TRBJ2-5
ASSQPGLQETQY
>TRBV4-2|TRBJ2-3
ASSPIGTGNTDTQY
>TRBV15|TRBJ1-5
ATSRERTGSGNQPQH
>TRBV5-1|TRBJ2-2
ASSWTGGAGELF
>TRBV25-1|TRBJ1-4
ASSQTDREKLF
>TRBV3-1/TRBV3-2|TRBJ2-7
ASSQGRGFYYEQY
>TRBV11-3|TRBJ1-3
ASSLVGQGYSGNTIY
>TRBV7-9|TRBJ2-7
ASSFRQGVSEQY
>TRBV6-5|TRBJ1-2
ASSYSGGSGYGYT
>TRBV5-8|TRBJ1-1
ASSLDLGGTEAF
>TRBV3-1/TRBV3-2|TRBJ2-6
ASSQDRGLSGANVLT
>TRBV9|TRBJ1-5
ASSVGDRENQPQH
>TRBV6-1|TRBJ1-1
ASSERGNTEAF
>TRBV5-1|TRBJ1-1
ASSFTTTDRSNTEAF
>TRBV30|TRBJ1-1
AWSVGAVNTEAF
>TRBV4-2|TRBJ2-1
ASSPTSGGDNEQF
>TRBV6-6|TRBJ2-6
ASSLGTGGPSGANVLT
>TRBV5-1|TRBJ2-1
APQETRSCNEQF
>TRBV7-9|TRBJ1-1
ASSSQDRGNTEAF
>TRBV5-1|TRBJ2-7
ASSGSSGGPYEQY
>TRBV7-6|TRBJ2-3
ASSLRQASTDTQY
>TRBV2|TRBJ1-1
ASRVLVNTEAF
>TRBV5-1|TRBJ1-4
ASSEGATNEKLF
>TRBV7-9|TRBJ1-1
ASSFIIAGESTEAF
>TRBV19|TRBJ2-5
ASRTQETQY
>TRBV29-1|TRBJ1-1
SVDPAGHTEAF
>TRBV19|TRBJ2-2
ASTGGANTGELF
>TRBV3-1/TRBV3-2|TRBJ2-3
ASSHRDRSTDTQY
>TRBV6-5|TRBJ1-6
ASSYSSGRDSPLH
>TRBV4-1|TRBJ1-2
ASSQDADRRNGYT
>TRBV24-1|TRBJ1-2
ATSETTGGPSGYT
>TRBV6-5|TRBJ2-7
ASSYSIRTGYEQY
>TRBV5-1|TRBJ1-2
ASSERQGPDGYT
>TRBV19|TRBJ1-5
ASSDEQGPGQPQH
>TRBV11-1|TRBJ1-1
ASRMEGNTEAF
>TRBV7-8|TRBJ1-5
ASSLTQGFNQPQH